This T cell receptor (beta chain) was recorded in a study of T cell changes during pregnancy in multiple sclerosis. Profiled with immunoSEQ multiplex PCR; TCRdb holds only in-frame clones, not every one. This table holds under 55,000 clones, approximately 94% found once. The CDR3 has 11 residues. Germline CDR1 and CDR2: MDHEN and SYDVKM. V dropped 5 bases and J dropped 6; count of bases not matched to a gene: 1. The V call is TRBV28, the J call TRBJ2-7, with 7 nucleotides matching TRBD2. Sequencing used CD4+ T cells from peripheral blood mononuclear cells, obtained in the third trimester of pregnancy. This clonotype originated in a female donor with multiple sclerosis, enrolled in a pregnancy study. The CDR3 spells CASSRTSEQYF. CDR3 nucleotide sequence: TGTGCCAGCAGTCGGACTAGCGAGCAGTACTTC.